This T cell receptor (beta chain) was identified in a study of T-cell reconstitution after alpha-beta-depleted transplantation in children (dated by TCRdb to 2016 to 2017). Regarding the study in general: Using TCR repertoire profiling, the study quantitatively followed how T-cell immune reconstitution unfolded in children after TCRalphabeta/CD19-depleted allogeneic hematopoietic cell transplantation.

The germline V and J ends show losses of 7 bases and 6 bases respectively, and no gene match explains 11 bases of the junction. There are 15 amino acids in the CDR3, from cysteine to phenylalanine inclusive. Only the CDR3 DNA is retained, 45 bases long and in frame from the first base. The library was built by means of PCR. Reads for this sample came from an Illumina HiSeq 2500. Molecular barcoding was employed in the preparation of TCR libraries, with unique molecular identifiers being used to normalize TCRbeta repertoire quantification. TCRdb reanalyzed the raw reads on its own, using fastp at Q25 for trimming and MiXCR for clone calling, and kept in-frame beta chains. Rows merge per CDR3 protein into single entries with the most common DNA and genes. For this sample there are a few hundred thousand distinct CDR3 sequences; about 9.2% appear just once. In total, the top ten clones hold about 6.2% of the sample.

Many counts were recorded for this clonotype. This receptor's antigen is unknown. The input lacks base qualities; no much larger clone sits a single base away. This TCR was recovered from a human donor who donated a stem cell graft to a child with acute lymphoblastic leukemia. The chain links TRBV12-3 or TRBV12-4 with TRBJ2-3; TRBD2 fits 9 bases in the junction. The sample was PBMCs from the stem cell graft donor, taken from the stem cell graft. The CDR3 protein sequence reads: CASTPSGGPRDTQYF. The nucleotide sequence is TGTGCCAGCACTCCAAGCGGGGGGCCTCGGGATACGCAGTATTTT.